What follows describes a single TCR beta chain. Its antigen is currently unknown. V was pared by 1 base and J by 5 bases, with 7 bases of the junction left unmatched. The CDR3 length is 15 residues. Germline CDR1 and CDR2: LGHNA and YSLEER. This sample's time point: cycle 4 day 1 (C4D1), after more than five weeks of nivolumab. Each patient experienced a relapse that followed autologous stem cell transplantation, and brentuximab vedotin exposure varied. From thawed PBMCs, magnetic negative selection was used to isolate the CD8+ T cells. Method: immunoSEQ multiplex PCR; TCRdb's copy keeps in-frame clones and lacks some. Of about 10,000 clones in the sample, approximately 74% were seen once. The data were taken from a study of PD-1 blockade in classical Hodgkin lymphoma. Study results and caveats: Causes of the repertoire differences remain undefined, possibly disease activity or prior therapy.

This sequence joins TRBV4-3 and TRBJ1-2; 7 positions match TRBD1. The specimen was CD8+ T cells from blood, collected before the fourth cycle of nivolumab. The receptor comes from a human donor with classical Hodgkin lymphoma. In nucleotides, the CDR3 is TGCGCCAGCAGCCAAGCCGACAGGGCCGTTTATGGCTACACCTTC. Translated: CASSQADRAVYGYTF.